The next 4 T cell receptor beta chains were all read from a single sample in a study of T cell responses to AZD1222 COVID-19 vaccine (dated by TCRdb to 2020 to 2022). Reading the label with the study, this specimen's time point is: baseline before first vaccination. Libraries were prepared through the immunoSEQ multiplex PCR assay. TCRdb retrieved this table from immuneACCESS and kept in-frame rearrangements only. Not all clones are present; in checked studies, unresolved V genes account for under half, and no reason is known for the remainder. Recorded for this sample are 150,000 to 200,000 clones; approximately 94% of them occurred a single time. The ten most abundant clones make up 7.5% to 10% of the sample. The sequencing here drew on peripheral blood, taken on day 0 of AZD1222 vaccination. Receptor source: an adult in good health.

As DNA, the CDR3 is TGTGCCAGTAGTCCTCGACTAGCGGGCTACAATGAGCAGTTCTTC. As protein: CASSPRLAGYNEQFF. The chain employs TRBV19 and TRBJ2-1; 10 positions agree with TRBD2. The CDR3 spans 15 residues. The germline V gene encodes CDR1 LNHDA and CDR2 SQIVND (reference sequence). The V and J ends lost 5 bases and 3 bases, in that order; junction bases with no gene match: 4.

The chain combines TRBV5-1 with TRBJ2-7; a weak D match, TRBD1 (6 bases). Germline values: CDR1 SGHRS, CDR2 YFSETQ. This CDR3 has 18 amino acids. V was clipped by 6 bases and J by 2 bases, with 27 bases between them. The CDR3 sequence: CASMALGAFNADPYEQYF. The DNA for the CDR3 is TGCGCCAGCATGGCGTTGGGGGCCTTCAACGCAGATCCCTACGAGCAGTACTTC.

V usage is TRBV27 and J usage is TRBJ1-1; 8 positions match TRBD1. V was clipped by 5 bases and J by 7 bases; unmatched bases: 9. This CDR3 is built from 14 residues. CDR1 is MNHEY, CDR2 SMNVEV, per germline (reference sequence). The DNA of the CDR3 is TGTGCCAGCAGTCAGGACAGGGTCCGGGGTGAAGCTTTCTTT. Translation: CASSQDRVRGEAFF.

The chain links TRBV6-2 or TRBV6-3 to TRBJ2-7, with D perhaps matching TRBD1 (6 bases). V was shortened by 2 bases and J by 3 bases, with 23 bases between the two germline ends. Germline V lookup: CDR1 MNHEY, CDR2 SVGEGT. The CDR3 has 18 amino acids. The CDR3 sequence: CASSYGQGSAVVRYEQYF. CDR3 DNA sequence: TGTGCCAGCAGTTACGGTCAGGGGAGCGCTGTGGTACGCTACGAGCAGTACTTC.